A selection of T cell receptor beta chains follows, all from one sample in a study of T cells in Graves' hyperthyroidism and ophthalmopathy. TCRdb re-derived calls from the multiplex PCR reads in MiXCR, one entry per CDR3 protein. The table lists fewer than 600,000 distinct CDR3 sequences, around 15% of them singletons. The sample comprised blood. Receptors originate from a woman between 40 and 50 years old with Graves' hyperthyroidism. The CDR3 runs from the conserved cysteine through the conserved F or W. A D gene is named only where the DNA matches it firmly. Clone size is not always given. Where it is, it says once, few, many or a class for expanded clones.

d_gene	v_gene	j_gene	abundance	CDR3nt	CDR3aa
TRBD1	TRBV30	TRBJ1-2	many	TGTGCCTGGACCCACGGTGGGACAGCGAACTATGGCTACACCTTC	CAWTHGGTANYGYTF
TRBD2	TRBV5-1	TRBJ2-1	many	TGCGCCAGCAGCTTATGGGCTAGCGGGCGCACAGACAATGAGCAGTTCTTC	CASSLWASGRTDNEQFF
NA	TRBV15	TRBJ2-1	NA	TGTGCCACCAGCAGAGATCGGGGTGCGGTAGAGACCCAGTTCTTC	CATSRDRGAVETQFF
NA	TRBV27	TRBJ2-7	many	TGTGCCAGCAGTTTACAGGGCCCCAGCTCCTACGAGCAGTACTTC	CASSLQGPSSYEQYF
NA	TRBV27	TRBJ2-3	many	TGTGCCAGCAGTTTCGAAGGGAGGTTGGACACAGATACGCAGTATTTT	CASSFEGRLDTDTQYF
NA	TRBV5-5	TRBJ2-7	many	TGTGCCAGCAGCGTGACGGGACAAGATTCCTACGAGCAGTACTTC	CASSVTGQDSYEQYF
NA	TRBV5-5	TRBJ2-7	few	TGTGCCAGCAGCTTTTCACCAACCTACGAGCAGTACTTC	CASSFSPTYEQYF
NA	TRBV10-1	TRBJ1-1	few	TGCGCCAGCATGAAGGCTCGCGCGTTGACTCCCAAGAACACTGAAGCTTTCTTT	CASMKARALTPKNTEAFF
NA	TRBV20-1	TRBJ2-3	many	TGCAGTGCTAGAGACTTGGGCACAGATACGCAGTATTTT	CSARDLGTDTQYF
TRBD2	TRBV28	TRBJ2-2	many	TGTGCCAGCAGTTTATGGGATCTAGCGGGAGGTAACACCGGGGAGCTGTTTTTT	CASSLWDLAGGNTGELFF
NA	TRBV5-1	TRBJ2-2	many	TGCGCCAGCAGCTTGGAGTCTGCGAACACCGGGGAGCTGTTTTTT	CASSLESANTGELFF
TRBD1	TRBV5-1	TRBJ1-1	NA	TGCGCCAGCAGCGGACAGGGTGAGACTGAAGCTTTCTTT	CASSGQGETEAFF
NA	TRBV19	TRBJ1-2	NA	TGTGCCAGTAGTAATCCCTACCTGACGGAACACTATGGCTACACCTTC	CASSNPYLTEHYGYTF
NA	TRBV6-1	TRBJ1-3	many	TGTGCCAGCAGTGAATTCGGGACGGACGGCTCTGGAAACACCATATATTTT	CASSEFGTDGSGNTIYF
NA	TRBV29-1	TRBJ1-2	NA	TGCAGCGTCCACCCTAGGGACGCCTATGGCTACACCTTC	CSVHPRDAYGYTF
NA	TRBV29-1	TRBJ2-2	many	TGCAGCGTTGAAGTGTCTGGCGGGGAGCTGTTTTTT	CSVEVSGGELFF
NA	TRBV29-1	TRBJ2-4	NA	TGCAGCGTTGAAATGGTGACAGAGACCAAAAACATTCAGTACTTC	CSVEMVTETKNIQYF
TRBD2	TRBV27	TRBJ2-7	many	TGTGCCAGCAGTCTTTCCATAGCGGGAGGCTCCTACGAGCAGTACTTC	CASSLSIAGGSYEQYF
NA	TRBV28	TRBJ1-1	NA	TGTGCCAGCAGCGTGGGGGGCAATGAAGCTTTCTTT	CASSVGGNEAFF
NA	TRBV11-2	TRBJ2-3	many	TGTGCCAGCAGCTTTCCCAGACTAGCAGATACGCAGTATTTT	CASSFPRLADTQYF
NA	TRBV29-1	TRBJ2-5	NA	TGCAGCGGCTGGCCCGGGGAGACCCAGTACTTC	CSGWPGETQYF
NA	TRBV20-1	TRBJ2-3	many	TGCAGTGCCCGTTCGGGAGTAGGGGTGGGCACAGATACGCAGTATTTT	CSARSGVGVGTDTQYF
NA	TRBV5-1	TRBJ2-7	NA	TGCGCCAGCAGCTTGGCGCATTTCTACGAGCAGTACTTC	CASSLAHFYEQYF
NA	TRBV30	TRBJ1-4	many	TGTGCCTGGACTAGAGGCTGGGGGGGGGAAAATGAAAAACTGTTTTTT	CAWTRGWGGENEKLFF
NA	TRBV4-1	TRBJ1-3	NA	TGCGCCAGCAGCCAAGGAACGACCGGGACCCCTGGAAACACCATATATTTT	CASSQGTTGTPGNTIYF
TRBD1	TRBV12-3/TRBV12-4	TRBJ2-3	many	TGTGCCAGCAGCGGGACAGGGGCGACAGATACGCAGTATTTT	CASSGTGATDTQYF
NA	TRBV19	TRBJ1-1	many	TGTGCCAGTACCCCCGGGCCAGGGGTCACTGAAGCTTTCTTT	CASTPGPGVTEAFF
NA	TRBV11-3	TRBJ1-1	many	TGTGCCAGCAGCTTAGTACAGGGACATGAAGCTTTCTTT	CASSLVQGHEAFF
NA	TRBV7-2	TRBJ2-1	many	TGTGCCAGCAGCTCACCGACCGAGAGTCCCAACAATGAGCAGTTCTTC	CASSSPTESPNNEQFF
NA	TRBV4-1	TRBJ1-6	NA	TGCGCCAGCAGCGAGGGGGGTCATAATTCACCCCTCCACTTT	CASSEGGHNSPLHF
TRBD2	TRBV5-1	TRBJ2-5	NA	TGCGCCAGCAGCCCAACGGGACTAGCGGGAAATCAAGAGACCCAGTACTTC	CASSPTGLAGNQETQYF
NA	TRBV25-1	TRBJ2-7	NA	TGTGCCAGCAAGAGAATAGACTCCTACGAGCAGTACTTC	CASKRIDSYEQYF